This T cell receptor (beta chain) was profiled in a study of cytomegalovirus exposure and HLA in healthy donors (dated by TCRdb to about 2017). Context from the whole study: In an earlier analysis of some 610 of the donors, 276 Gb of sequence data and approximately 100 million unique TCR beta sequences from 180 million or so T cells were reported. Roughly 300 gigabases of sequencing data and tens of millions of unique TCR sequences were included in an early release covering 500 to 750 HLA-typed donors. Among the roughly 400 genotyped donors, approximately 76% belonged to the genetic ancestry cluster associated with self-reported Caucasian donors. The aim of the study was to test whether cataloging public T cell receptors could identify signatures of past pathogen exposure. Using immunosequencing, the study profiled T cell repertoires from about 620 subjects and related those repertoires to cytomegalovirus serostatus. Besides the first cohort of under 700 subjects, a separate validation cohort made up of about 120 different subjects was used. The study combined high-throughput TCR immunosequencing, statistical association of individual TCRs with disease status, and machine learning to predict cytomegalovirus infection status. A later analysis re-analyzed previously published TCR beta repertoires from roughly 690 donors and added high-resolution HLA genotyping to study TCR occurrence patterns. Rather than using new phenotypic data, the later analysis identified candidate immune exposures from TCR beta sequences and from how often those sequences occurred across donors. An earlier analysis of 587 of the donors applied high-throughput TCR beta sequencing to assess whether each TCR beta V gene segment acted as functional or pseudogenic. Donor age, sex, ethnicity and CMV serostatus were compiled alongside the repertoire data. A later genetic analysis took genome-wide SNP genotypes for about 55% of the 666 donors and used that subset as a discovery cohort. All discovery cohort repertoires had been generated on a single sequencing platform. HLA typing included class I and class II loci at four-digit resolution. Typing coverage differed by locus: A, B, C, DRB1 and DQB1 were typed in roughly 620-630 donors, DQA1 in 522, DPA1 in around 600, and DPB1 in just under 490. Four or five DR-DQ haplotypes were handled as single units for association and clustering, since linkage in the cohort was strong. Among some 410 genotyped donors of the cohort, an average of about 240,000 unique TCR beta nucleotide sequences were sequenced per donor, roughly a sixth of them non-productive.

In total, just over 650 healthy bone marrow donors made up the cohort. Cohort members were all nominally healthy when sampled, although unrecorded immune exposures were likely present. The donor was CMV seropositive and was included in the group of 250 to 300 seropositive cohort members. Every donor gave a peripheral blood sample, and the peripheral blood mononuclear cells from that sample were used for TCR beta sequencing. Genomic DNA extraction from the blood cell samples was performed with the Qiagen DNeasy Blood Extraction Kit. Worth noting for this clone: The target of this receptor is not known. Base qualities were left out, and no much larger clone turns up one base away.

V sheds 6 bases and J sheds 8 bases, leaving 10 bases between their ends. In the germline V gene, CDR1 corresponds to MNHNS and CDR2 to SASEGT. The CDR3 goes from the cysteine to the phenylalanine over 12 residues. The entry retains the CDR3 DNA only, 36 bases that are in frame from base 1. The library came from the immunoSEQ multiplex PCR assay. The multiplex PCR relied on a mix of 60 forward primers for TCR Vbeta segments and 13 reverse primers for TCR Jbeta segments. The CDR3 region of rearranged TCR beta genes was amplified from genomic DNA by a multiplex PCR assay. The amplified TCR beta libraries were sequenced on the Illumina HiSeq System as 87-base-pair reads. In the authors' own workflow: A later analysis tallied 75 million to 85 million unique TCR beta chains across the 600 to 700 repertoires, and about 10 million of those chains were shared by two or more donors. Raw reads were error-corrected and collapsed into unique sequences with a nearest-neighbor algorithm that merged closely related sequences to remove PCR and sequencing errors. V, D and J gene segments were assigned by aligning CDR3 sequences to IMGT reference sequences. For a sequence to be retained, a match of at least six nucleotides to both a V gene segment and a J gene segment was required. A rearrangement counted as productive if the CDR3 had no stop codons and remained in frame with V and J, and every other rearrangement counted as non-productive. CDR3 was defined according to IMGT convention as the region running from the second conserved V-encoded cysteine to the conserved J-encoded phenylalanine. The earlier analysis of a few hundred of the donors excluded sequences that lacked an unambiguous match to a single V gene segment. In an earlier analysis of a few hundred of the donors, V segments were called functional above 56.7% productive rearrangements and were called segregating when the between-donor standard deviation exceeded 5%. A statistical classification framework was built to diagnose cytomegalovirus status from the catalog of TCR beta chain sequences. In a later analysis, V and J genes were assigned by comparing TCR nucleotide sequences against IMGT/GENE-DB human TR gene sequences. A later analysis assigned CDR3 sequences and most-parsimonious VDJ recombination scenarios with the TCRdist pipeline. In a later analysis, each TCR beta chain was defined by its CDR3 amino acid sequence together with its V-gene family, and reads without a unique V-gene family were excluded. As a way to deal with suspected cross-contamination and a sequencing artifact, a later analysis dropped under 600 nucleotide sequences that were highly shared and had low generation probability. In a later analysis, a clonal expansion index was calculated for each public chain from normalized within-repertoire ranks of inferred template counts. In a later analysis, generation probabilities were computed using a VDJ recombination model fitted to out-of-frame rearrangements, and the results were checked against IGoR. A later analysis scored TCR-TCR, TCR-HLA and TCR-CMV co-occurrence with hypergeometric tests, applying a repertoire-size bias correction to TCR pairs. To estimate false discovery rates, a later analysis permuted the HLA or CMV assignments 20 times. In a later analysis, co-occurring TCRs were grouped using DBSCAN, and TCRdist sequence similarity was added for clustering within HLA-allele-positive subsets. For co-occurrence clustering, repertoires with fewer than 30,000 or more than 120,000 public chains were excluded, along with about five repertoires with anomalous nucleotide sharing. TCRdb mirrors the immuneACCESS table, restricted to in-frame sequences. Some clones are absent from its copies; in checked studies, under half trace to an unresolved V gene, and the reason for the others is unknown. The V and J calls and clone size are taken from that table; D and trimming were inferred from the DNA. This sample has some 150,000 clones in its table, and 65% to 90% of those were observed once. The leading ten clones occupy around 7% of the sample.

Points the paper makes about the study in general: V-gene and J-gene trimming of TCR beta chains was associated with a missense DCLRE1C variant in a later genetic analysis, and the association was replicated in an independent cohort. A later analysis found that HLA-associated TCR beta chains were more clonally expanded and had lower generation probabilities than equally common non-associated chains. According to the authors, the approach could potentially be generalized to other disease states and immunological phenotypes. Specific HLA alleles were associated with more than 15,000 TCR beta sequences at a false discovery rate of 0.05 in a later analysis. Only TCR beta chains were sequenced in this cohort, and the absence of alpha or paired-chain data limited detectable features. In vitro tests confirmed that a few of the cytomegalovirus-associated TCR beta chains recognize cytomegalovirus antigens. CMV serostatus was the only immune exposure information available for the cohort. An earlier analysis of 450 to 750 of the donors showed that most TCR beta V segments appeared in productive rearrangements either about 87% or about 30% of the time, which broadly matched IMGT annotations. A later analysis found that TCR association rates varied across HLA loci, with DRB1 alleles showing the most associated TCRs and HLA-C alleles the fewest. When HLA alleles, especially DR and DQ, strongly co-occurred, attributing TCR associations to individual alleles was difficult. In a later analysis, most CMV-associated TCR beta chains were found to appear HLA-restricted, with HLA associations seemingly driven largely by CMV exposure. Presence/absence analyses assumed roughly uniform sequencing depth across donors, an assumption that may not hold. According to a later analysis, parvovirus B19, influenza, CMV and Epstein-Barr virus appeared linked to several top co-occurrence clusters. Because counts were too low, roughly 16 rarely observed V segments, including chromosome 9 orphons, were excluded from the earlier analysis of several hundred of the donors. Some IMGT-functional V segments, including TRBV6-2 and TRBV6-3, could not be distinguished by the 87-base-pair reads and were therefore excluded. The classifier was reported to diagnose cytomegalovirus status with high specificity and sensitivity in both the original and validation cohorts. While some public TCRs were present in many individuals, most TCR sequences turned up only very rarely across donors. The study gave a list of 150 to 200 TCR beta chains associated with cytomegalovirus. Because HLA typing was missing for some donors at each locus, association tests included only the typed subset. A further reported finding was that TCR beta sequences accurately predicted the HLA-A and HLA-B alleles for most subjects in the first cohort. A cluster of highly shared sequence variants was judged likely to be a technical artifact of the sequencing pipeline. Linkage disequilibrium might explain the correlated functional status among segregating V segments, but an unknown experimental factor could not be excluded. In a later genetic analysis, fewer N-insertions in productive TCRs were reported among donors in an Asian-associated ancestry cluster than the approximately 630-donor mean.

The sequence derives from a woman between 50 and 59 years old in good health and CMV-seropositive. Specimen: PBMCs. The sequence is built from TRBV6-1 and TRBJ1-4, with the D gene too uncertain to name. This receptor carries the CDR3 CASSLGWEKLFF. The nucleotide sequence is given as TGTGCCAGCAGCCTAGGTTGGGAAAAACTGTTTTTT.